This is a list of T cell receptor beta chains from one sample in a study of blood T cell repertoires in COVID-19. Sequencing was performed with immunoSEQ multiplex PCR; in TCRdb, only in-frame clones are kept and a portion is missing. Of about 500,000 clones listed, around 87% are singletons. The sequenced sample consisted of PBMCs or T cells enriched from blood (not recorded which). These receptors all come from a woman aged 18-29 years who had recovered from COVID-19. Each CDR3 is given with its conserved first and last residue. The D gene is left open where the match is weak. Where a row states a size, it is once, few, many or the class of an expanded clone; other rows omit it.

- | TRBJ2-3 | TRBD2 | TRBV5-4 | CASSPGGAGGLGDTQYF | TGTGCCAGCAGCCCCGGGGGAGCGGGGGGATTAGGAGATACGCAGTATTTT
- | TRBJ1-2 | TRBD1 | TRBV7-2 | CASSLDRTGAFLGHTF | TGTGCCAGCAGCTTAGATAGGACAGGGGCTTTCCTCGGCCACACCTTC
once | TRBJ2-7 | - | TRBV15 | CATSRAPPGHLFYEQYF | TGTGCCACCAGCAGAGCACCACCGGGACACCTTTTTTACGAGCAGTACTTC
- | TRBJ1-5 | - | TRBV28 | CASSLVYGQSNQPQHF | TGTGCCAGCAGTTTGGTCTACGGACAGAGCAATCAGCCCCAGCATTTT
- | TRBJ2-7 | - | TRBV2 | CATRRESYEQYF | TGTGCCACCAGGCGGGAATCCTACGAGCAGTACTTC
- | TRBJ2-5 | - | TRBV5-4 | CASSLPSLETQYF | TGTGCCAGCAGCTTGCCCTCCCTTGAGACCCAGTACTTC
- | TRBJ2-7 | - | TRBV4-1 | CASSQEIGAGEQYF | TGCGCCAGCAGCCAAGAAATAGGGGCCGGCGAGCAGTACTTC
- | TRBJ1-2 | TRBD1 | TRBV5-4 | CASSLEETGFTF | TGTGCCAGCAGCTTGGAGGAGACAGGGTTCACCTTC
- | TRBJ1-2 | - | TRBV6-1 | CASSEVGVGAGGYGYTF | TGTGCCAGCAGTGAAGTTGGTGTCGGCGCCGGGGGCTATGGCTACACCTTC
- | TRBJ2-3 | - | TRBV7-9 | CASSSFADTQYF | TGTGCCAGCAGCTCCTTCGCGGATACGCAGTATTTT
few | TRBJ1-1 | - | TRBV11-2 | CASSLKREAFF | TGTGCCAGCAGCTTAAAACGGGAAGCTTTCTTT
- | TRBJ1-2 | - | TRBV7-9 | CASSRLYYTF | TGTGCCAGCAGTCGACTTTACTACACCTTC
few | TRBJ2-2 | TRBD1 | TRBV6-5 | CASRTGETGELFF | TGTGCCAGCAGGACAGGGGAAACCGGGGAGCTGTTTTTT
- | TRBJ1-5 | TRBD1 | TRBV25-1 | CASSEGTGGNQPQHF | TGTGCCAGCAGTGAAGGGACAGGGGGCAATCAGCCCCAGCATTTT
- | TRBJ2-5 | TRBD2 | TRBV28 | CASSPGLAGVDETQYF | TGTGCCAGCAGCCCCGGACTAGCGGGGGTGGATGAGACCCAGTACTTC
- | TRBJ2-1 | - | TRBV5-1 | CASGQLGSSYNEQFF | TGCGCCAGCGGCCAACTGGGGAGCTCCTACAATGAGCAGTTCTTC
- | TRBJ2-5 | TRBD1 | TRBV10-3 | CAISDLTGPQETQYF | TGTGCCATCAGTGATTTGACAGGGCCGCAAGAGACCCAGTACTTC
- | TRBJ1-2 | - | TRBV7-9 | CASSSPGVEEEEGYTF | TGTGCCAGCAGCTCTCCGGGAGTCGAGGAGGAGGAAGGCTACACCTTC